The 20 T cell receptor beta chains given below trace back to one sample, sequenced in a study of beta chain features in type 1 diabetes. All of the isolated RNA was reverse transcribed, so expressed TCRB transcripts were sequenced. Assay: immunoSEQ multiplex PCR; the TCRdb copy retains only in-frame clones and omits some. The sample includes some 900,000 clones, roughly 16% of them seen just once. Sequencing was done on a sample of naive CD4+ T cells from blood. The receptors derive from a woman younger than 30 in good health.

Only a few counts were recorded for this clone. V and J are TRBV6-5 and TRBJ2-1, with D perhaps matching TRBD1 or TRBD2 (5 bases each). CDR1 is MNHEY and CDR2 is SVGAGI in the germline V gene. There are 13 residues in the CDR3. V shed 0 bases and J shed 15 bases, with 15 bases lying between them. The CDR3 sequence is CASSYSRDGNAFF. DNA of the CDR3: TGTGCCAGCAGTTACTCGAGGGACGGGAATGCGTTCTTC.

This clone occurred a few times. This chain links TRBV4-2 with TRBJ2-7, with a tentative D call TRBD2 (6 bases). The germline V gene encodes CDR1 LGHNA and CDR2 YNFKEQ. CDR3 length: 16 amino acids. Trimming pared 4 bases from V and 4 bases from J, leaving 20 bases between. The CDR3, as DNA: TGTGCCAGCAGCCTAGGGGCGGTCTCCGGGGGTTACGAGCAGTACTTC. Its translation: CASSLGAVSGGYEQYF.

This chain joins TRBV18 and TRBJ2-1; 8 nucleotides match TRBD2. Per germline, CDR1 KGHSH and CDR2 LQKENI. The CDR3 spans 16 residues. The trim removed 4 bases at V and 0 bases at J, leaving 5 bases unmatched. The CDR3 DNA follows: TGTGCCAGCTCACGACTAGCGCAAAGCTCCTACAATGAGCAGTTCTTC. It specifies CASSRLAQSSYNEQFF. Combining the CDR3 with reference TRBV18 and TRBJ2-1 gives the whole variable domain NAGVMQNPRHLVRRRGQEARLRCSPMKGHSHVYWYRQLPEEGLKFMVYLQKENIIDESGMPKERFSAEFPKEGPSILRIQQVVRGDSAAYFCASSRLAQSSYNEQFFGPGTRLTVL.

This clone was detected a few times. The rearrangement joins TRBV5-6 to TRBJ2-1, with D possibly TRBD2 on 6 matching bases. Germline CDR1 is SGHDT and CDR2 is YYEEEE. The CDR3 is made up of 15 amino acids. The germline V and J ends were trimmed by 4 bases and 0 bases, with 11 bases remaining between them. CDR3 sequence: CASSMGLPSYNEQFF. The CDR3 DNA sequence: TGTGCCAGCAGCATGGGACTCCCCTCCTACAATGAGCAGTTCTTC.

Of note for this clone: The sample contains more than one DNA sequence encoding this CDR3. The V and J genes are TRBV28 and TRBJ2-3; D is tentatively TRBD1 or TRBD2 (5 bases each). The V end lost 3 bases, the J end lost 1 base, and 5 bases lay between the germline ends. The CDR3 covers 13 residues. The germline CDR1 and CDR2 sequences are MDHEN and SYDVKM. CDR3 in DNA: TGTGCCAGCAGTTTGGGGGGCACAGATACGCAGTATTTT. Amino acids: CASSLGGTDTQYF.

Only a few counts were recorded for this clone. The chain joins TRBV7-2 to TRBJ2-7; the match to TRBD2 covers 10 bases. Per the germline V gene, CDR1 is SGHTA and CDR2 is FQGNSA. CDR3 length equals 15 residues. J gave up 6 bases and V 5 bases, and 10 bases lay outside the gene matches. CDR3 sequence: CASSPVAGGWGEQYF. As DNA, the CDR3 is TGTGCCAGCAGCCCCGTAGCGGGAGGCTGGGGCGAGCAGTACTTC.

Only a few counts were recorded for this clone. The chain combines TRBV13 with TRBJ2-1; TRBD1 matches at 10 bases. Germline V lookup: CDR1 PRHDT, CDR2 FYEKMQ (reference sequence). V lost 4 bases and J lost 8; bases outside the gene matches: 14. CDR3 size: 17 residues. This CDR3 reads CASSSNHRDRGVYEQFF. The CDR3 nucleotides are TGTGCCAGCAGCTCCAATCATCGGGACAGGGGCGTCTATGAGCAGTTCTTC.

The table lists this clone with a few counts. The CDR3 DNA follows: TGCAGCGTTGATCGGTCGGGGGGTGACTATGGCTACACCTTC. Protein sequence: CSVDRSGGDYGYTF. V gene TRBV29-1 combines with J gene TRBJ1-2, with a possible D match to TRBD1 (5 bases). V was pared by 3 bases and J by 3 bases, with 14 bases between. This CDR3 spans 14 amino acids. Germline assignment: CDR1 SQVTM and CDR2 ANQGSEA.

This clone has only a few counts. The CDR3 spells CASSEWHLGNEQFF. CDR3 DNA: TGTGCCAGCAGTGAATGGCATTTAGGGAATGAGCAGTTCTTC. The chain employs TRBV25-1 and TRBJ2-1; D uncertain. The germline gives CDR1 MGHDK, CDR2 SYGVNS. This CDR3 has 14 amino acids. V was cut by 1 base and J by 7 bases, with 11 bases left in between.

The sample holds a few counts of this clone. The CDR3 sequence: CASSQEVQANTEAFF. CDR3 DNA sequence: TGTGCCAGCAGCCAAGAGGTGCAGGCGAACACTGAAGCTTTCTTT. J is TRBJ1-1 and V is TRBV14; D gene uncertain. V was shortened by 0 bases and J by 1 base, with 9 bases between the two germline ends. This CDR3 is 15 amino acids long. Germline assignment: CDR1 SGHDN and CDR2 FVKESK. Based on the CDR3 plus reference TRBV14 and TRBJ1-1, the full variable domain is EAGVTQFPSHSVIEKGQTVTLRCDPISGHDNLYWYRRVMGKEIKFLLHFVKESKQDESGMPNNRFLAERTGGTYSTLKVQPAELEDSGVYFCASSQEVQANTEAFFGQGTRLTVV.

This chain connects TRBV18 to TRBJ2-1; the D gene could be TRBD1 or TRBD2 (5 bases each). The V end was cut by 6 bases, the J end by 2 bases, with 14 bases between. Germline V CDR1 and CDR2: KGHSH, LQKENI. The CDR3 is 15 amino acids. The CDR3 is CASSPGARTYNEQFF. As DNA, the CDR3 is TGTGCCAGCTCGCCCGGGGCGCGGACCTACAATGAGCAGTTCTTC.

The CDR3 DNA follows: TGCGCCAGCACGCCCAGGAGCTCTGGGGCCAACGTCCTGACTTTC. It yields the protein CASTPRSSGANVLTF. The V gene is TRBV23-1, the J gene TRBJ2-6; D is ambiguous. TRBV23-1 is filed as an ORF, its function uncertain. V was pared by 7 bases and J by 0 bases, with 10 bases between. The CDR3 length is 15 residues.

Only a few counts were recorded for this clone. The chain combines TRBV23-1 with TRBJ1-2; D unclear. TRBV23-1 is noted as an ORF with a role that remains uncertain. This CDR3 is built from 16 residues. V shed 9 bases and J shed 7 bases, with 27 bases lying between them. The CDR3 DNA is TGCGCCAGTTCTACCCCCGGGAGCCGAACCGCGGCTGGCTACACCTTC. Protein: CASSTPGSRTAAGYTF.

This sequence joins TRBV6-5 and TRBJ2-3; 11 bases map to TRBD2. Germline V gene sequence: CDR1 MNHEY, CDR2 SVGAGI. The CDR3 is 16 residues long. V shed 0 bases, J shed 5 bases, and the junction held 4 bases outside the gene matches. CDR3 protein: CASSYSILAGVDTQYF. Written as DNA, the CDR3 is TGTGCCAGCAGTTACTCGATACTAGCGGGAGTAGATACGCAGTATTTT.

The chain is built from TRBV28 and TRBJ2-7, with TRBD2 matching over 10 bases. Germline V CDR1 and CDR2: MDHEN, SYDVKM. V lost 1 base, J lost 3 bases, and 3 bases stayed unmatched. The CDR3 has 15 amino acids. The CDR3 sequence is CASSLLGTSVYEQYF. CDR3 nucleotide sequence: TGTGCCAGCAGTTTATTAGGGACTAGCGTCTACGAGCAGTACTTC. Filled out from reference TRBV28 and TRBJ2-7, the complete variable domain reads DVKVTQSSRYLVKRTGEKVFLECVQDMDHENMFWYRQDPGLGLRLIYFSYDVKMKEKGDIPEGYSVSREKKERFSLILESASTNQTSMYLCASSLLGTSVYEQYFGPGTRLTVT.

This clone showed up just a few times. The V gene is TRBV19, the J gene TRBJ2-4; D tentatively fits TRBD1 or TRBD2 (5 bases each). Germline loops: CDR1 LNHDA, CDR2 SQIVND (reference sequence). This CDR3 has 13 residues. V was pared by 6 bases and J by 7 bases, with 13 bases between. In DNA, the CDR3 is TGTGCCAGTAGACCAGGGACGGGGAACATTCAGTACTTC. As protein: CASRPGTGNIQYF.

This clone was seen a few times. The V call is TRBV5-1, the J call TRBJ2-7, with TRBD2 identical over 14 bases. The CDR3 length is 16 residues. CDR1 is SGHRS and CDR2 is YFSETQ in the germline V gene. With V trimmed by 4 bases and J by 2 bases, 5 bases remained unmatched. The CDR3 region has the DNA TGCGCCAGCAGCCCGGAGGGACTAGCGGGAGCCTACGAGCAGTACTTC. The encoded protein is CASSPEGLAGAYEQYF. Looking up the rest from reference TRBV5-1 and TRBJ2-7 gives the full variable domain: KAGVTQTPRYLIKTRGQQVTLSCSPISGHRSVSWYQQTPGQGLQFLFEYFSETQRNKGNFPGRFSGRQFSNSRSEMNVSTLELGDSALYLCASSPEGLAGAYEQYFGPGTRLTVT.

The chain employs TRBV10-3 and TRBJ1-2, with D uncertain. Germline V gene data show CDR1 as ENHRY and CDR2 as SYGVKD. Trimming took off 1 base at V and 3 bases at J, with 9 bases between the two ends. This CDR3 is 14 amino acids long. In DNA form, the CDR3 reads TGTGCCATCAGTGAGTTAGGACTGGACTATGGCTACACCTTC. Translated: CAISELGLDYGYTF.

The chain has TRBV28 and TRBJ2-1; 12 bases fit TRBD2. Per germline, CDR1 MDHEN and CDR2 SYDVKM. The V and J ends lost 4 bases and 3 bases, in that order; junction bases with no gene match: 1. This CDR3 is 15 amino acids long. The CDR3: CASSWGLAGYNEQFF. The CDR3 DNA reads TGTGCCAGCAGTTGGGGACTAGCGGGCTACAATGAGCAGTTCTTC.

This clone has a handful of counts. The CDR3 spells CASSQEGSGRARETQYF. CDR3 in DNA: TGTGCCAGCAGCCAAGAGGGTAGCGGGAGGGCCCGGGAGACCCAGTACTTC. The chain uses TRBV4-2 and TRBJ2-5, with 11 positions matching TRBD2. The V and J ends lost 0 bases and 5 bases, in that order; junction bases with no gene match: 8. This CDR3 contains 17 residues. Germline V CDR1 and CDR2: LGHNA, YNFKEQ.